This TCR beta chain was captured by sequencing in a study of T cells in Graves' hyperthyroidism and ophthalmopathy. Study-level points and caveats: Clonotypes that were expanded in thyroid above 0.001 mostly appeared in blood too. Prediction of ophthalmopathy progression came a median 6.5 months pre-onset.

Regarding this clonotype: The target antigen is unknown.

Amplification targeted TCR beta CDR3 regions from RNA transcripts. The HTBI primer set served for first-round RT-PCR of the TCR CDR3. MiXCR, applied by TCRdb to the multiplex PCR reads, yields one record per CDR3 protein. Of over 120,000 distinct CDR3 sequences listed, about 20% are singletons. This CDR3 comprises 14 residues. Per the germline V gene, CDR1 is SGHRS and CDR2 is YFSETQ. V was trimmed by 1 base and J by 0 bases, leaving 8 bases between them. The V and J genes are TRBV5-1 and TRBJ2-7, with D unresolved. Specimen: blood. The sequence was obtained from a woman in her fifties or sixties with Graves' hyperthyroidism that later progressed to Graves' ophthalmopathy. CDR3 DNA sequence: TGCGCCAGCAGCTTGACTAAAAGCTCCTACGAGCAGTACTTC. Amino acids: CASSLTKSSYEQYF.